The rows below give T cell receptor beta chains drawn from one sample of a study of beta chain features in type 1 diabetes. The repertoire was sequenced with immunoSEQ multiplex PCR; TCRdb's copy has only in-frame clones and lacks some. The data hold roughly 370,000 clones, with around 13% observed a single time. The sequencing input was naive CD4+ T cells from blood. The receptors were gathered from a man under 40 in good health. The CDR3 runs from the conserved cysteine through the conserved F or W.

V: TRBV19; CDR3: CASSMYRDRTDTQYF
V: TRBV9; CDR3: CASSVDLQNYGYTF
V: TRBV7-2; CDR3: CASSGGPRETQYF
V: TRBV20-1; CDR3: CSARDLDGYTF
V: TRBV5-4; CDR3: CASSRAGSPGGDTQYF
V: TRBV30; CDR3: CAWRTVGNTIYF
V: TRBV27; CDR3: CASSLVGVYTDTQYF
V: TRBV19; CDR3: CASSLLVPGANVLTF
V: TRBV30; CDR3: CAWSRGATDQPQHF
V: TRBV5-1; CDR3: CASSLAFGNEQFF
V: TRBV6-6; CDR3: CASRVGTSGNNEQFF
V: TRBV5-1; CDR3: CASSAGSIGETQYF
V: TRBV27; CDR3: CASSLSRGAGGINEQFF
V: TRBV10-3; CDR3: CAISLAGGTDTQYF
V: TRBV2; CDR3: CASRRGLTNLYF
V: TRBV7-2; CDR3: CASTSPPGSLGKGELFF
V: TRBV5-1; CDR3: CASSPWPGEGETQYF
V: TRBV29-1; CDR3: CSASGGYTEAFF
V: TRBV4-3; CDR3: CASSQEVSWGWGTDTQYF
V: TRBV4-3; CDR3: CASSQVASGSVGETQYF
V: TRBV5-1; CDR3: CASRPGRDRGNNEQFF
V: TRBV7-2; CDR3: CASSLAGLAQETQYF
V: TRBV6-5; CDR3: CASRRQGNGGYTF
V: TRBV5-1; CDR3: CASSRGLANTDTQYF
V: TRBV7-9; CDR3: CASSSTSYDTQYF
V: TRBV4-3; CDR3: CASSQGSDRGRNTIYF
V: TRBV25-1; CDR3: CASSESRGINSPLHF
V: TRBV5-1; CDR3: CASSLSGGKETQYF
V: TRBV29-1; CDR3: CSVARTGLNYGYTF
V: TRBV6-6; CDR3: CASSYSIRGYNEQFF
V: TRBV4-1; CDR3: CASSPPTAVNNEQFF
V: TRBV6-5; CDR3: CASILPTPPYEQYF
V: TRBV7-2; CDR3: CASSLGSPGNTIYF
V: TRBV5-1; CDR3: CASSLVGLSGQFF
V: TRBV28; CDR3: CASSLRFWRLAGSSYNEQFF
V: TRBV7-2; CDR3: CASSLVGRNLWEEQYF
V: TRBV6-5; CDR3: CASSSGSSYNEQFF
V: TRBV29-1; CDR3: CSVGHDSKNIQYF
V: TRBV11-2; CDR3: CASSFSGETQYF
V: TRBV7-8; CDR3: CASSLRTGENGYTF
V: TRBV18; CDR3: CASSPLAGSSYNEQFF
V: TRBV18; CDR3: CASSPGSYGYTF
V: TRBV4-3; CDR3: CASSSLAGGGDTQYF
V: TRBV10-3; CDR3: CAIRPGQGSGANVLTF
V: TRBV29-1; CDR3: CSVELAKNIQYF
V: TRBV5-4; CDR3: CASSSTGVFHEQYF
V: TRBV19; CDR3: CATHGQGYEQYF